This T cell receptor (beta chain) was sequenced during a study of T cells in Graves' hyperthyroidism and ophthalmopathy. Using RNA transcripts as the source, TCR beta CDR3 regions were amplified. First-round RT-PCR with HTBI primers amplified the TCR CDR3 region. TCRdb independently ran MiXCR on the multiplex PCR reads; one entry per CDR3 protein. The sample has nearly 110,000 distinct CDR3 sequences, more than 15% seen once. V was shortened by 4 bases and J by 0 bases, with 13 bases between the two germline ends. This CDR3 has 16 amino acids. Per the germline V gene, CDR1 is MDHEN and CDR2 is SYDVKM. This clonotype was found many times. The antigen remains unidentified. Diagnoses used clinical symptoms, serum thyroxine and TRAb, thyroid ultrasound and orbital computed tomography. Study-wide points: A 13 V-J model separated ophthalmopathy from stable hyperthyroidism. Blood samples included most of the expanded thyroid clonotypes exceeding 0.001.

This clonotype was obtained from a woman aged 50 to 65 with Graves' hyperthyroidism. The genes are TRBV28 and TRBJ1-5, with TRBD1 as a possible D gene (5 bases). The sequenced sample was blood. In DNA, the CDR3 is TGTGCCAGCAGTTGGGGGGTGGGCTATAGCAATCAGCCCCAGCATTTT. Protein: CASSWGVGYSNQPQHF.